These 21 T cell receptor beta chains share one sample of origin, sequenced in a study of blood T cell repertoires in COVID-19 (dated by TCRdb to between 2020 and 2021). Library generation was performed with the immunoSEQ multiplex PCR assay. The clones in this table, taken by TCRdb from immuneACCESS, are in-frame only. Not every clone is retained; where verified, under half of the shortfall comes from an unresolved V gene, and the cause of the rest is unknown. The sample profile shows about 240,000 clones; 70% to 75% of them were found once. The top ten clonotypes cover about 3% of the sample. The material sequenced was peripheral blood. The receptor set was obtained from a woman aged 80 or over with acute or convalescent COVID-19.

The CDR3 region has the DNA TGTGCCACCCCGAGGCCCAACACTGAAGCTTTCTTT. As protein: CATPRPNTEAFF. The chain employs TRBV6-4 and TRBJ1-1; no clear D gene. V was pared by 10 bases and J by 2 bases, with 11 bases between. CDR1 and CDR2 from the germline V gene are MRHNA and SNTAGT. The CDR3 runs 12 residues.

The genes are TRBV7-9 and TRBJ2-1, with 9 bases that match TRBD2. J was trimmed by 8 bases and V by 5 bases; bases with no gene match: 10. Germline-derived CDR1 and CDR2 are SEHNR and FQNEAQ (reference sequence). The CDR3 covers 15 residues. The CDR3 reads CASSARSGRGDEQFF. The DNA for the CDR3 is TGTGCCAGCAGCGCACGTAGCGGGAGAGGCGATGAGCAGTTCTTC.

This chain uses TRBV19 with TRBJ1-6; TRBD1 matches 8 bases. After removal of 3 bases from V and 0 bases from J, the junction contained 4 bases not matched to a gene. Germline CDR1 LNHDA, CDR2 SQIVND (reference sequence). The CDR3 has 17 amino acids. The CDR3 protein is CASSMRTGISYNSPLHF. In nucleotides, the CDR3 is TGTGCCAGTAGTATGAGGACAGGGATCTCCTATAATTCACCCCTCCACTTT. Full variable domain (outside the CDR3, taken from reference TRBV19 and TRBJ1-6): DGGITQSPKYLFRKEGQNVTLSCEQNLNHDAMYWYRQDPGQGLRLIYYSQIVNDFQKGDIAEGYSVSREKKESFPLTVTSAQKNPTAFYLCASSMRTGISYNSPLHFGNGTRLTVT.

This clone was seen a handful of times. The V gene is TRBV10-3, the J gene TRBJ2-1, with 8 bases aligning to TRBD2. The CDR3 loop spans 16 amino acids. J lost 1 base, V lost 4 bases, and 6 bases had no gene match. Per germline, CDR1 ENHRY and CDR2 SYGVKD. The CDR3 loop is CAISAYGRASYNEQFF. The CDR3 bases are TGTGCCATCAGTGCTTACGGGAGGGCTTCCTACAATGAGCAGTTCTTC.

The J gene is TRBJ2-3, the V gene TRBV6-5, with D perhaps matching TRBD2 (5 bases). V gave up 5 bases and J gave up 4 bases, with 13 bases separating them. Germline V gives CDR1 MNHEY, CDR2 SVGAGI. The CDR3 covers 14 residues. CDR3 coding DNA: TGTGCCAGCAGTAGGTTCTCCGGGGCAGATACGCAGTATTTT. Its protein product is CASSRFSGADTQYF.

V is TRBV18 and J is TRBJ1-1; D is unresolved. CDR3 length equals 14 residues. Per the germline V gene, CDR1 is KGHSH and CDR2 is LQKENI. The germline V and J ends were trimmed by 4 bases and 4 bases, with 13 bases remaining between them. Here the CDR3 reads CASSLVSTGTEAFF. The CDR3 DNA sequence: TGTGCCAGCTCACTCGTCTCAACGGGCACTGAAGCTTTCTTT.

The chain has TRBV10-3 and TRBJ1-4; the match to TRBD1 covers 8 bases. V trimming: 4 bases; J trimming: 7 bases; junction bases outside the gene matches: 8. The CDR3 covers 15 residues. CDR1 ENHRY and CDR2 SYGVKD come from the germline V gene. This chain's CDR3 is CAISASGQASEKLFF. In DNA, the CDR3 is TGTGCCATCAGTGCTTCGGGACAGGCGAGTGAAAAACTGTTTTTT.

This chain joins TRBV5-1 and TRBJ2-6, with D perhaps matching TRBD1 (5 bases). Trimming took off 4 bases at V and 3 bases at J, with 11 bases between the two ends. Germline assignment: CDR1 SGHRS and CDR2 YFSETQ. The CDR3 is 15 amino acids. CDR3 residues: CASSDQGNGANVLTF. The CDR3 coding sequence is TGCGCCAGCAGCGATCAGGGTAATGGGGCCAACGTCCTGACTTTC. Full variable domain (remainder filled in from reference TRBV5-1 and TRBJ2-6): KAGVTQTPRYLIKTRGQQVTLSCSPISGHRSVSWYQQTPGQGLQFLFEYFSETQRNKGNFPGRFSGRQFSNSRSEMNVSTLELGDSALYLCASSDQGNGANVLTFGAGSRLTVL.

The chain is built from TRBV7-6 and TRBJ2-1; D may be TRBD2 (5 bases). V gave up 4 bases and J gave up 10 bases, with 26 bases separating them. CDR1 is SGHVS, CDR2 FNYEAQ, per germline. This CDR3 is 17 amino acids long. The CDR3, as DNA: TGTGCCAGCAGCTCTGAATACAGAGCGGCAAGGCAGGAGGAGCAGTTCTTC. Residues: CASSSEYRAARQEEQFF. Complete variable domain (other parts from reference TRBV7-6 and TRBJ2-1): GAGVSQSPRYKVTKRGQDVALRCDPISGHVSLYWYRQALGQGPEFLTYFNYEAQQDKSGLPNDRFSAERPEGSISTLTIQRTEQRDSAMYRCASSSEYRAARQEEQFFGPGTRLTVL.

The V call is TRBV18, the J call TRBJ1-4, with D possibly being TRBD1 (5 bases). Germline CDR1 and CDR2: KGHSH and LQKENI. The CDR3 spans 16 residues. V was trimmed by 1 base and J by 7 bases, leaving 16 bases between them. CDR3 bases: TGTGCCAGCTCACCACAAGGGGTAGGGCTTCGTGAAAAACTGTTTTTT. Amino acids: CASSPQGVGLREKLFF.

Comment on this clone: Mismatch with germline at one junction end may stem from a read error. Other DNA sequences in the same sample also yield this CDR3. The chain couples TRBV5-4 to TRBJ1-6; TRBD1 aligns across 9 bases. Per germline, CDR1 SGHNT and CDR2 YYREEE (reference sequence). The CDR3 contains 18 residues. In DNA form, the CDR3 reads TGTGCTAGCAGCTTGGGCGGGAATGTGGGGACAGGGAATTCACCCCTCCACTTT. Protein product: CASSLGGNVGTGNSPLHF.

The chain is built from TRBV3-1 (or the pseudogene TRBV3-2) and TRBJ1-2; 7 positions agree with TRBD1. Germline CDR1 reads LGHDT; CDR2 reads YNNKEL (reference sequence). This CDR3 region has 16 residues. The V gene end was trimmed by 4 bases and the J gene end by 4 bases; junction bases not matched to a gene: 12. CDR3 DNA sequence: TGTGCCAGCAGCCTTCGGACAGGATTCCAGCCCTATGGCTACACCTTC. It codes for CASSLRTGFQPYGYTF.

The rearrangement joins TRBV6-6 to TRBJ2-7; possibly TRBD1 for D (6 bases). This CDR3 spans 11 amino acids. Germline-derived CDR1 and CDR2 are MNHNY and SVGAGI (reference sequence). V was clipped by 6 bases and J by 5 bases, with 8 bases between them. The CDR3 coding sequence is TGTGCCAGCAGGCGGACAGACGAGCAGTACTTC. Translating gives CASRRTDEQYF.

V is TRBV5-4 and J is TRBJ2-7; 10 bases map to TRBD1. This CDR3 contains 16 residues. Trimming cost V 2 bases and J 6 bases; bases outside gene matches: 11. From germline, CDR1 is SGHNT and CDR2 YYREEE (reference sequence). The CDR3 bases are TGTGCCAGCAGCTTACTGGACCGGGACAGGGGAATCGAGCAGTACTTC. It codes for CASSLLDRDRGIEQYF.

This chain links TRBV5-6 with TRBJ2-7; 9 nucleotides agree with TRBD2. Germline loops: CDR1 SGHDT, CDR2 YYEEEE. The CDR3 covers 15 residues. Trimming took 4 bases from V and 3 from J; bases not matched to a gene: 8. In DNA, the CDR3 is TGTGCCAGCAGCCCCACCCTGCGGGAGGGCTACGAGCAGTACTTC. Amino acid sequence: CASSPTLREGYEQYF.

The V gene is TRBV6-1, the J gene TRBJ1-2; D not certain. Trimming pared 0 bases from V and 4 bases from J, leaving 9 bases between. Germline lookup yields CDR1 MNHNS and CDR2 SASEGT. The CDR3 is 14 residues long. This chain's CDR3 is CASSEAISAYGYTF. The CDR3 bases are TGTGCCAGCAGTGAAGCAATCAGTGCCTATGGCTACACCTTC.

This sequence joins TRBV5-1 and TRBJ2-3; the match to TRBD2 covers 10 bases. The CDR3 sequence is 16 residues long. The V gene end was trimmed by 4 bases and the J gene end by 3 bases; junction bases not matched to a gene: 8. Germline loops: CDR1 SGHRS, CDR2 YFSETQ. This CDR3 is CASSRLAGVGTDTQYF. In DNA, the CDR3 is TGCGCCAGCAGCCGCCTAGCGGGAGTAGGGACAGATACGCAGTATTTT.

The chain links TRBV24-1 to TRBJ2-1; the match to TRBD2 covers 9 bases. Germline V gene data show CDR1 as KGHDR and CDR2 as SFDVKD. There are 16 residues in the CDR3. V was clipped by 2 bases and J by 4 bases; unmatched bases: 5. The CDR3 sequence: CATSDSGTSMYNEQFF. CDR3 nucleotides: TGTGCCACCAGTGATTCCGGGACTAGCATGTACAATGAGCAGTTCTTC.

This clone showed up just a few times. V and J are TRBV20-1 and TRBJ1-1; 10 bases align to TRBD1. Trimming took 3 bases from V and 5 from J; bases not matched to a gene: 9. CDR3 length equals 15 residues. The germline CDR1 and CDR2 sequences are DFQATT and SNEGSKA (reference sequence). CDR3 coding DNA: TGCAGTGCTAGTCCCTCCGACAGGGGGCTGACTGAAGCTTTCTTT. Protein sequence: CSASPSDRGLTEAFF.

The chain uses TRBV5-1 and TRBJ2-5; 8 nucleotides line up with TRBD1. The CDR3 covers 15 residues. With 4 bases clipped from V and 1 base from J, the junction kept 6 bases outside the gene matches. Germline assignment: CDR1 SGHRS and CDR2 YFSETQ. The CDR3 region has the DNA TGCGCCAGCAGCCCTGGCGACAGGGGCCAAGAGACCCAGTACTTC. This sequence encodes CASSPGDRGQETQYF.

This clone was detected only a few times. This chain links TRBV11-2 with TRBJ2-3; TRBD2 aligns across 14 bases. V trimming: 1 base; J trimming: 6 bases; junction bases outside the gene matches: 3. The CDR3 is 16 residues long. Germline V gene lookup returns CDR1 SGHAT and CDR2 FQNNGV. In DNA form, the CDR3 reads TGTGCCAGCAGCTTAGGACTAGCGGGAGGGCTGGATACGCAGTATTTT. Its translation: CASSLGLAGGLDTQYF.